This T cell receptor (beta chain) was recovered during a study of cytomegalovirus exposure and HLA in healthy donors. As concerns this clone: Its antigen is unknown.

Study results and limitations: Fewer N-insertions than the roughly 630-donor mean were reportedly shown by an Asian-associated ancestry cluster in a later analysis. Some V segments, TRBV6-2 and TRBV6-3 among them, were indistinguishable and were therefore excluded. TCR beta V segments were, for the most part, productive about 87% or about 30% of the time in an earlier analysis.

V lost 6 bases and J lost 8, with 10 bases in between. The CDR3 extends over 11 amino acids. CDR1 is ENHRY, CDR2 SYGVKD, per germline. PCR employed 60 Vbeta and 13 Jbeta primers. Sequenced by immunoSEQ multiplex PCR; TCRdb stores in-frame clones only, minus some. The sample records around 110,000 clones, roughly 79% being singletons. This TCR was recovered from a woman aged 18-30 years in good health and CMV-seronegative. Sequenced input: PBMCs. This chain joins TRBV10-3 and TRBJ1-1; no firm D call. CDR3 protein: CAISGRAEAFF. The CDR3 DNA is TGTGCCATCAGCGGGAGGGCAGAAGCTTTCTTT.